Each of the 3 T cell receptor beta chains below was sequenced from the same sample in a study of T cell changes during pregnancy in multiple sclerosis. Profiling relied on immunoSEQ multiplex PCR, and the TCRdb table lists in-frame clones only, not all of them. The table shows some 77,000 clones, with approximately 94% occurring only once. This material consisted of peripheral blood, taken after pregnancy. The receptors here all came from a female donor in good health, enrolled as a control in a pregnancy study.

The chain couples TRBV19 to TRBJ2-7, with TRBD1 matching 9 bases. V trimming: 1 base; J trimming: 6 bases; junction bases outside the gene matches: 4. This CDR3 has 14 residues. The germline V gene has CDR1 LNHDA and CDR2 SQIVND (reference sequence). The CDR3, as DNA: TGTGCCAGTAGTATAGGAAGACAGGGGGGCGAGCAGTACTTC. Protein product: CASSIGRQGGEQYF.

This chain uses TRBV7-9 with TRBJ2-5, with 7 bases fitting TRBD1. The V gene's germline CDR1 is SEHNR and CDR2 FQNEAQ (reference sequence). The CDR3 consists of 13 residues. The J segment lost 7 bases and the V segment lost 3 bases, leaving 5 bases of the junction unmatched. In DNA, the CDR3 is TGTGCCAGCAGCTTCGACAGGGAAGGGACCCAGTACTTC. This encodes CASSFDREGTQYF.

This chain joins TRBV7-9 and TRBJ2-1, with a tentative D call TRBD1 (6 bases). The CDR3 is 19 residues long. The V and J ends lost 5 bases and 2 bases respectively, with 25 bases between them. Looked up from germline, CDR1 is SEHNR and CDR2 is FQNEAQ (reference sequence). This CDR3 is CASSPPSRGDGGPYNEQFF. In DNA form, the CDR3 reads TGTGCCAGCAGCCCGCCAAGCAGGGGAGATGGCGGACCCTACAATGAGCAGTTCTTC.